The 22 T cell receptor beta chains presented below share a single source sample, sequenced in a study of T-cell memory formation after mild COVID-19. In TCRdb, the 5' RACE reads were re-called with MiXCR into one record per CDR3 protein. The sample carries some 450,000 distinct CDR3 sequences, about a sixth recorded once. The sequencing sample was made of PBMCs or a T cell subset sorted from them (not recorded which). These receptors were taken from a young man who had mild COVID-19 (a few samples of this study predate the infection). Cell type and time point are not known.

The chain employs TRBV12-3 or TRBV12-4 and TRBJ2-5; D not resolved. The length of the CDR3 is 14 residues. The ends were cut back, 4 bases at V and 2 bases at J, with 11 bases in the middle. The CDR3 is CASSSGSRQETQYF. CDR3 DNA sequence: TGTGCCAGCAGTTCTGGGTCCAGGCAAGAGACCCAGTACTTC.

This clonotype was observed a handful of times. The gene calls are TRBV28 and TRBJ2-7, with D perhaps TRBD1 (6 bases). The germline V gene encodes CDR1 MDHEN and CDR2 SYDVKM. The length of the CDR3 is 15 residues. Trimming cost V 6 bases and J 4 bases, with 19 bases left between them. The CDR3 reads CASSPPGHPLYEQYV. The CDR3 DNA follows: TGTGCCAGCAGCCCTCCGGGACATCCTCTTTACGAGCAGTACGTC.

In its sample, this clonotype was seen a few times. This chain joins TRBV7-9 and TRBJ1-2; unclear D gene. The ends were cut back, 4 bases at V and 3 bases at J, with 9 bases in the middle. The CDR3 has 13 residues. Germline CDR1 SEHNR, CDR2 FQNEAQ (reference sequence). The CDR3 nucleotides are TGTGCCAGCAGCTCATCTGGAGACTATGGCTACACCTTC. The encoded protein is CASSSSGDYGYTF.

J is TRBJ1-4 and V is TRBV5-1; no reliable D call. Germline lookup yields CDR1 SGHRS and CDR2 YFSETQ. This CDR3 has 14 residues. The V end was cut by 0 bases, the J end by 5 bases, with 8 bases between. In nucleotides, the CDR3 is TGCGCCAGCAGCTTGGGACATGAAAATGAAAAACTGTTTTTT. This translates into CASSLGHENEKLFF.

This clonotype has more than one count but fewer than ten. The CDR3 bases are TGTGCCACCAGCGGGGAGTTGAACACTGAAGCTTTCTTT. This translates into CATSGELNTEAFF. The chain recombines TRBV15 with TRBJ1-1; no firm D call. The CDR3 sequence is 13 residues long. Germline lookup yields CDR1 LNHNV and CDR2 YYDKDF (reference sequence). V lost 5 bases and J lost 0, with 7 bases in between.

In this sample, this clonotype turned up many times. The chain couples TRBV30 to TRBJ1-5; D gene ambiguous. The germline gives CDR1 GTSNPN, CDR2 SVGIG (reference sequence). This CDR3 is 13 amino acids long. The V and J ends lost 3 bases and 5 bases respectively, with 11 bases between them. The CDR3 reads CAWRGSDYQPQHF. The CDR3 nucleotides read TGTGCCTGGAGAGGCAGCGACTATCAGCCCCAGCATTTT. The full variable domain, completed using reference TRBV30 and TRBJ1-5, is SQTIHQWPATLVQPVGSPLSLECTVEGTSNPNLYWYRQAAGRGLQLLFYSVGIGQISSEVPQNLSASRPQDRQFILSSKKLLLSDSGFYLCAWRGSDYQPQHFGDGTRLSIL.

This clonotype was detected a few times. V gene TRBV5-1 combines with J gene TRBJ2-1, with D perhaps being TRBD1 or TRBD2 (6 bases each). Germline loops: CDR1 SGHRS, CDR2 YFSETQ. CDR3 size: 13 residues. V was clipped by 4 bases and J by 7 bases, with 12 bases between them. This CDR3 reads CASSGQGGNEQFF. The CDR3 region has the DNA TGCGCCAGCAGCGGTCAAGGGGGGAATGAGCAGTTCTTC.

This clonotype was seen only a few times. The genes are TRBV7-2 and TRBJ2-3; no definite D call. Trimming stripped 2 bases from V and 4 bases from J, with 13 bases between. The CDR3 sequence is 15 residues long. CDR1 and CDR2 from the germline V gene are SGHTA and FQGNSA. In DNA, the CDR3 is TGTGCCAGCAGCTTAAACGCAGGTAGATCAGATACGCAGTATTTT. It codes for CASSLNAGRSDTQYF.

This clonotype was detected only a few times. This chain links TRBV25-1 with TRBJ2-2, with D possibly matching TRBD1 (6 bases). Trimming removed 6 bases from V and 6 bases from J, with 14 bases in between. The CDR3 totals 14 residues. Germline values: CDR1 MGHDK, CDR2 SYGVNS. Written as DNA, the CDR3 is TGTGCCAGCAGGGACAGACGGACCGCCGGGGAGCTGTTTTTT. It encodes CASRDRRTAGELFF.

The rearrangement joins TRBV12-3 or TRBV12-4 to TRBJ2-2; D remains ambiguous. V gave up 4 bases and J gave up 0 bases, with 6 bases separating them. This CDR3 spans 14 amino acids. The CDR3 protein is CASSWSANTGELFF. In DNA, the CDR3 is TGTGCCAGCAGTTGGTCAGCGAACACCGGGGAGCTGTTTTTT.

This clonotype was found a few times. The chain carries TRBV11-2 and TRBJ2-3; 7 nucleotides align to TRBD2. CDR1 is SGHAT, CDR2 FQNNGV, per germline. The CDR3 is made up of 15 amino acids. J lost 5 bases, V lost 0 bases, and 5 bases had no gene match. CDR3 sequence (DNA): TGTGCCAGCAGCTTAGATGGTCGGGGGGTAGATACGCAGTATTTT. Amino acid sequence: CASSLDGRGVDTQYF.

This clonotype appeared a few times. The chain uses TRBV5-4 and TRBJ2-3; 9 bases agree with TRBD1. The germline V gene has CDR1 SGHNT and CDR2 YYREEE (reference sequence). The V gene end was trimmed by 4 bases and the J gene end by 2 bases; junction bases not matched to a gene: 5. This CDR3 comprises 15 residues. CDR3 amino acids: CASSPYRGPTDTQYF. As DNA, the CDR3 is TGTGCCAGCAGCCCATACAGGGGGCCCACAGATACGCAGTATTTT.

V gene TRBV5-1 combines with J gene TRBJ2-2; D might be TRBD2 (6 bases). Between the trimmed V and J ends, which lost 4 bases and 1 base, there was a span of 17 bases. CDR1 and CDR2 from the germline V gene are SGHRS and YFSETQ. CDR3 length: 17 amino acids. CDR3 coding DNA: TGCGCCAGCAGCGTTATACCGGGACTGGGGAACACCGGGGAGCTGTTTTTT. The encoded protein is CASSVIPGLGNTGELFF.

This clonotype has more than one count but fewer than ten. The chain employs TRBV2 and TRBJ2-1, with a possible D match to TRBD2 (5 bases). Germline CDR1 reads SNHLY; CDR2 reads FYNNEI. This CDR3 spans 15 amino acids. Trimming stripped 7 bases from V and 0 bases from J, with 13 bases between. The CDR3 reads CASTTGSSSYNEQFF. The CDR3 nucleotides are TGTGCCAGCACGACGGGGTCCAGCTCCTACAATGAGCAGTTCTTC.

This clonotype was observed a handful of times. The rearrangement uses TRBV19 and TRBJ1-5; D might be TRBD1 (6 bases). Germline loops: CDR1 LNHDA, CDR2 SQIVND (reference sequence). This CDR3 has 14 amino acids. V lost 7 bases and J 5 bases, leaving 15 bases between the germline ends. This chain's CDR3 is CASNEGGPYQPQHF. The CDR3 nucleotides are TGTGCCAGTAACGAGGGGGGCCCTTATCAGCCCCAGCATTTT.

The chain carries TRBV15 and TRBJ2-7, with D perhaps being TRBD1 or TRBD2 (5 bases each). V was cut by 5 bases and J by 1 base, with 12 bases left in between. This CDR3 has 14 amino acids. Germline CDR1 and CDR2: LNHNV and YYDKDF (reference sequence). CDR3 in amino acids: CATSWIGGSYEQYF. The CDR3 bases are TGTGCCACCAGCTGGATTGGGGGTTCCTACGAGCAGTACTTC.

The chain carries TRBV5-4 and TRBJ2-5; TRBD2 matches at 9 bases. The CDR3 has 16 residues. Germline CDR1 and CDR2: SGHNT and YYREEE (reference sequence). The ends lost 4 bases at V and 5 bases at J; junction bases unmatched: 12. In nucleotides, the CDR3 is TGTGCCAGCAGCCTGGGTAATAGCGGGGGCGGGGAGACCCAGTACTTC. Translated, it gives CASSLGNSGGGETQYF.

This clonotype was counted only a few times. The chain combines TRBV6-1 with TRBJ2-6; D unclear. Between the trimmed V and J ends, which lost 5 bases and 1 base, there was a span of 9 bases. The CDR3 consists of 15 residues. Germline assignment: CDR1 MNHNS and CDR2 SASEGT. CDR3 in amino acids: CASSLQRSGANVLTF. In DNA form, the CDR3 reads TGTGCCAGCAGTCTACAAAGATCTGGGGCCAACGTCCTGACTTTC.

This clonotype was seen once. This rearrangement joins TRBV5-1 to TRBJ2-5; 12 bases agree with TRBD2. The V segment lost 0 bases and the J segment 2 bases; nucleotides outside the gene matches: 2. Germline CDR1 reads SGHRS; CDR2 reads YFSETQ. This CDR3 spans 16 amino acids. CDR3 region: CASSLAGTSGQETQYF. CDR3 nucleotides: TGCGCCAGCAGCTTGGCCGGGACTAGCGGGCAAGAGACCCAGTACTTC. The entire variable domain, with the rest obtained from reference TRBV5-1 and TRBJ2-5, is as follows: KAGVTQTPRYLIKTRGQQVTLSCSPISGHRSVSWYQQTPGQGLQFLFEYFSETQRNKGNFPGRFSGRQFSNSRSEMNVSTLELGDSALYLCASSLAGTSGQETQYFGPGTRLLVL.

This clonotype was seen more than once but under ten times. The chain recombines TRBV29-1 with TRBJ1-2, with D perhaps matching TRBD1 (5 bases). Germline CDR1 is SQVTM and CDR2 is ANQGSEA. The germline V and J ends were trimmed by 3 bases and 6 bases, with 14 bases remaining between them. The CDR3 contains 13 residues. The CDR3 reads CSVEEGAEDGYTF. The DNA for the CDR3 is TGCAGCGTTGAGGAAGGGGCAGAGGATGGCTACACCTTC.

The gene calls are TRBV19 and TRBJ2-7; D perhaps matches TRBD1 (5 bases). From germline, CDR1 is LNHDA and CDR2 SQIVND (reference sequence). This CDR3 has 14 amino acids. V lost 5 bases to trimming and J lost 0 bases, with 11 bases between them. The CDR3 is CASSVPGSSYEQYF. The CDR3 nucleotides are TGTGCCAGTAGTGTCCCAGGGTCCTCCTACGAGCAGTACTTC.

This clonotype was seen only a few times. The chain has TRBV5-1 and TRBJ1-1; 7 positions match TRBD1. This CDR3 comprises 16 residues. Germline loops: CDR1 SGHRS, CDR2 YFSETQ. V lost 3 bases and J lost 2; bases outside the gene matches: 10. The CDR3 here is CASSSTPGQPNTEAFF. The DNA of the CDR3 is TGCGCCAGCAGCTCAACCCCGGGACAGCCAAACACTGAAGCTTTCTTT.